This T cell receptor (beta chain) originates from a study of long-term antiretroviral therapy in people with HIV. The immunoSEQ assay was v3.0, run at survey level. Profiled with immunoSEQ multiplex PCR; TCRdb holds only in-frame clones, not every one. The table includes more than 25,000 clones, about 89% detected once. The length of the CDR3 is 12 residues. CDR1 and CDR2 from the germline V gene are SEHNR and FQNEAQ (reference sequence). V gave up 5 bases and J gave up 8 bases, with 12 bases separating them. The source of this sequence is a man between 18 and 29 years old with HIV. The starting material was unsorted PBMCs, obtained 3.1 years after starting antiretroviral therapy. The chain has TRBV7-9 and TRBJ1-1; no definite D call. As DNA, the CDR3 is TGTGCCAGCAGCCTCCTTACTCTGGAAGCTTTCTTT. The encoded protein is CASSLLTLEAFF.